The T cell receptor beta chain described here comes from a study of cytomegalovirus exposure and HLA in healthy donors. Study-level points and caveats: TCR beta V- and J-gene trimming, according to a later analysis, was linked to a missense DCLRE1C variant.

The germline V gene has CDR1 MNHNY and CDR2 SVGAGI (reference sequence). Between the trimmed V and J ends, which lost 5 bases and 5 bases, there was a span of 20 bases. CDR3 length: 16 amino acids. Nominal health characterized the donors when sampled, though unrecorded immune exposures were likely. 13 Jbeta primers and 60 Vbeta primers were used for the PCR. Profiling relied on immunoSEQ multiplex PCR, and the TCRdb table lists in-frame clones only, not all of them. The data contain about 150,000 clones, around 82% of them singletons. Of note for this clone: No antigen is known for it.

This TCR was recovered from a boy younger than 10 in good health and CMV-seronegative. Sequencing was carried out using PBMCs. This sequence joins TRBV6-6 and TRBJ2-3, with D unresolved. The CDR3 spells CASSLLDSEIVDTQYF. In DNA form, the CDR3 reads TGTGCCAGCAGTCTCTTAGACTCCGAAATTGTAGATACGCAGTATTTT.